One sample yielded the 16 T cell receptor beta chains listed below, sequenced in a study of blood T cell repertoires in COVID-19. The protocol was immunoSEQ multiplex PCR, while the TCRdb copy is restricted to in-frame clones and leaves out a portion. The table lists more than 45,000 clones, more than 75% of them singletons, with 4.7% in the top ten. Sequenced input: peripheral blood. All receptors come from a man between 40 and 49 years old with active COVID-19.

The chain joins TRBV30 to TRBJ1-5; D possibly corresponds to TRBD1 (5 bases). V was cut by 0 bases and J by 3 bases, with 9 bases left in between. CDR3 size: 14 residues. Looked up from germline, CDR1 is GTSNPN and CDR2 is SVGIG (reference sequence). In DNA, the CDR3 is TGTGCCTGGAGTGTGGGGCAGGTCAATCAGCCCCAGCATTTT. This translates into CAWSVGQVNQPQHF.

This sequence joins TRBV7-2 and TRBJ1-2, with 8 nucleotides matching TRBD1. The CDR3 consists of 14 residues. V gave up 5 bases and J gave up 0 bases; unmatched junction bases: 2. CDR1 is SGHTA, CDR2 FQGNSA, per germline. The CDR3 loop is CASSGQGANYGYTF. The CDR3 DNA sequence: TGTGCCAGCAGCGGACAGGGAGCTAACTATGGCTACACCTTC.

The chain has TRBV3-1 (or the pseudogene TRBV3-2) and TRBJ2-1; possibly TRBD2 for D (5 bases). Germline V gene sequence: CDR1 LGHDT, CDR2 YNNKEL (reference sequence). Trimming took off 0 bases at V and 2 bases at J, with 11 bases between the two ends. The CDR3 length is 16 residues. This CDR3 is CASSQERQRTYNEQFF. The CDR3 coding sequence is TGTGCCAGCAGCCAAGAGCGGCAGCGGACCTACAATGAGCAGTTCTTC.

The count of this clone is one. The chain links TRBV6-5 to TRBJ2-2; 10 bases fit TRBD1. V was pared by 8 bases and J by 3 bases, with 6 bases of the junction left unmatched. CDR1 and CDR2 (germline): MNHEY, SVGAGI. CDR3 length equals 15 residues. In nucleotides, the CDR3 is TGTGCCAGCCAACCGGGACAGGGGTACACCGGGGAGCTGTTTTTT. It translates to CASQPGQGYTGELFF.

The CDR3 reads CASSVHGRPPYNEQFF. DNA of the CDR3: TGTGCCAGCAGCGTACACGGGAGGCCTCCCTACAATGAGCAGTTCTTC. J is TRBJ2-1 and V is TRBV9; TRBD2 matches 7 bases. The trim removed 1 base at V and 2 bases at J, leaving 6 bases unmatched. Germline CDR1 reads SGDLS; CDR2 reads YYNGEE. CDR3 length: 16 residues.

The rearrangement links TRBV13 to TRBJ2-7; 8 bases agree with TRBD1. The CDR3 loop spans 16 amino acids. After removal of 3 bases from V and 4 bases from J, the junction contained 11 bases not matched to a gene. Germline V gene sequence: CDR1 PRHDT, CDR2 FYEKMQ (reference sequence). This CDR3 reads CASSFGFTGGYYEQYF. The CDR3, as DNA: TGTGCCAGCAGCTTTGGGTTTACAGGGGGTTATTACGAGCAGTACTTC. Variable domain in full (rest from reference TRBV13 and TRBJ2-7): AAGVIQSPRHLIKEKRETATLKCYPIPRHDTVYWYQQGPGQDPQFLISFYEKMQSDKGSIPDRFSAQQFSDYHSELNMSSLELGDSALYFCASSFGFTGGYYEQYFGPGTRLTVT.

The rearrangement joins TRBV19 to TRBJ1-4; D is possibly TRBD1 (6 bases). V lost 3 bases, J lost 7 bases, and 12 bases lay in between. Germline-derived CDR1 and CDR2 are LNHDA and SQIVND (reference sequence). The CDR3 spans 14 residues. The CDR3 loop reads CASSMNRVGEKLFF. CDR3 coding DNA: TGTGCCAGTAGTATGAACAGGGTCGGTGAAAAACTGTTTTTT.

The gene calls are TRBV2 and TRBJ2-7; TRBD1 might be the D (5 bases). Germline V gene data show CDR1 as SNHLY and CDR2 as FYNNEI. The CDR3 length is 15 residues. The V and J ends lost 3 bases and 2 bases respectively, with 14 bases between them. CDR3 nucleotide sequence: TGTGCCAGCAGTGAGGTCCCGACAGTTACCTACGAGCAGTACTTC. It translates to CASSEVPTVTYEQYF.

The chain is built from TRBV13 and TRBJ2-3; D might be TRBD2 (7 bases). V was clipped by 5 bases and J by 2 bases, with 20 bases between them. The CDR3 consists of 17 residues. Germline V gives CDR1 PRHDT, CDR2 FYEKMQ (reference sequence). CDR3 region: CASSLHRAGGNTDTQYF. The CDR3 bases are TGTGCCAGCAGCCTTCACAGGGCCGGGGGGAACACAGATACGCAGTATTTT.

The chain carries TRBV12-2 and TRBJ1-1; no DNA check was done on the table's D call, TRBD1. TRBV12-2 is assigned pseudogene status. CDR3 length equals 17 residues. CDR3 bases: TGTGCAAGACTTCGTCGTGGGACAGGGGGCCGGGGCACTGAAGCTTTCTTT. This gives the protein CARLRRGTGGRGTEAFF.

This clone ranks as medium-sized (0.01 to 0.1%). The chain is built from TRBV6-4 and TRBJ2-1; 11 bases align to TRBD2. V shed 3 bases, J shed 8 bases, and the junction held 6 bases outside the gene matches. Germline CDR1 is MRHNA and CDR2 is SNTAGT. The length of the CDR3 is 15 residues. Written as DNA, the CDR3 is TGTGCCAGCAGTGATCGGCTAGCGGGAGGTGATGAGCAGTTCTTC. Residues: CASSDRLAGGDEQFF.

J is TRBJ2-3 and V is TRBV5-1, with 8 nucleotides matching TRBD1. CDR1 SGHRS and CDR2 YFSETQ come from the germline V gene. With V trimmed by 4 bases and J by 2 bases, 6 bases remained unmatched. This CDR3 has 15 residues. CDR3 region: CASSRGQVITDTQYF. For the CDR3, the DNA is TGCGCCAGCAGCAGGGGACAGGTCATCACAGATACGCAGTATTTT.

The rearrangement joins TRBV10-2 to TRBJ2-1; weak D call: TRBD1 (5 bases). The CDR3 is 14 amino acids. V lost 7 bases, J lost 5 bases, and 15 bases lay in between. Germline-derived CDR1 and CDR2 are WSHSY and SAAADI. CDR3 region: CASMDWGADNEQFF. CDR3 coding DNA: TGCGCCAGCATGGATTGGGGCGCGGACAATGAGCAGTTCTTC.

V and J are TRBV2 and TRBJ2-2, with D possibly matching TRBD2 (6 bases). Germline CDR1 SNHLY, CDR2 FYNNEI. This CDR3 region has 14 residues. V was pared by 8 bases and J by 3 bases, with 13 bases between. CDR3 amino acids: CASRGGRDTGELFF. DNA for the CDR3: TGTGCCAGCCGGGGAGGCAGAGACACCGGGGAGCTGTTTTTT.

The chain has TRBV12-5 and TRBJ2-3; 11 bases are a match to TRBD2. The CDR3 is 16 residues long. Germline V gives CDR1 LGHNT, CDR2 FRNRAP. With V trimmed by 4 bases and J by 6 bases, 9 bases remained unmatched. CDR3 sequence reads: CASGSGTSGVVDTQYF. CDR3 nucleotides: TGTGCTAGTGGTTCAGGGACTAGCGGAGTTGTGGATACGCAGTATTTT.

The genes are TRBV30 and TRBJ2-3; D unclear. This CDR3 comprises 11 residues. Trimming left V 5 bases short and J 5 bases short, with 8 bases between. Germline V gives CDR1 GTSNPN, CDR2 SVGIG (reference sequence). The CDR3 region has the DNA TGTGCCTGGGCGTCGGGAGATACGCAGTATTTT. Translating gives CAWASGDTQYF.